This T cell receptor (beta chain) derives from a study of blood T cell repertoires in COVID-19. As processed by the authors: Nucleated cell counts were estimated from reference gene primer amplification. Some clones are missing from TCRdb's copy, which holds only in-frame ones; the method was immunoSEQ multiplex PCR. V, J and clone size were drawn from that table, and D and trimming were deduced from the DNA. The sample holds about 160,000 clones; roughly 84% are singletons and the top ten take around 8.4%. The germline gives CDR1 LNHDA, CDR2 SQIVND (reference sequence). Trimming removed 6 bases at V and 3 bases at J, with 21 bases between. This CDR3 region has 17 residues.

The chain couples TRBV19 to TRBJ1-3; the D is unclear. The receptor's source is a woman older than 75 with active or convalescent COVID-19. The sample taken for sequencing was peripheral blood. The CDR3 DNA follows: TGTGCCAGTAGCCTCTCCCCAGGTGATCTCTATGGAAACACCATATATTTT. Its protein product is CASSLSPGDLYGNTIYF.